The TCR beta chain described here comes from a study of read filtering for tumor transcriptome and immune sequencing. Study-wide findings and caveats: Even smaller IR-seq throughput identified most shared clonotypes.

The CDR3 sequence is 13 residues long. J was trimmed by 2 bases and V by 6 bases; bases with no gene match: 3. The table lists this clonotype with many counts. Its antigen is unknown. Molecular barcoded adaptors covering alpha/delta and beta/gamma chains were used on around 400 ng RNA. MiXCR, applied by TCRdb to the reads, yields one record per CDR3 protein. The sample holds approximately 57,000 distinct CDR3 sequences, 9% to 15% seen once. V is TRBV12-3 or TRBV12-4 and J is TRBJ2-5, with TRBD1 matching over 7 bases. This clonotype originated in a donor aged 40 or over with multiple myeloma. Material for sequencing was a population of CD138-negative cells sorted from bone marrow. The CDR3 coding sequence is TGTGCCAGCAGGGGACAGCCACAAGAGACCCAGTACTTC. Its translation is CASRGQPQETQYF.